This T cell receptor beta chain was identified in a study of T cell responses to AZD1222 COVID-19 vaccine. The method was immunoSEQ multiplex PCR; TCRdb's version includes in-frame clones alone and lacks a portion of them. This table has about 94,000 clones, 88% appearing once. CDR3 length: 13 residues. The J segment lost 5 bases and the V segment lost 5 bases, leaving 2 bases of the junction unmatched. CDR1 is LNHDA and CDR2 is SQIVND in the germline V gene (reference sequence). The sample in question was peripheral blood, obtained 28 days after the second AZD1222 dose. This TCR derives from an adult who received the AZD1222 COVID-19 vaccine. The chain is built from TRBV19 and TRBJ1-5, with 8 nucleotides matching TRBD1. In DNA form, the CDR3 reads TGTGCCAGTAGTCCCAGGGGGCATCAGCCCCAGCATTTT. Amino acids: CASSPRGHQPQHF.